This T cell receptor (beta chain) is from a study of graft-versus-host responses after intestinal transplantation. Study-level background: Multivisceral, liver-intestinal, or isolated intestinal transplants were performed in recipients. Every one of the recipients received anti-thymocyte globulin induction and afterwards took tacrolimus and steroids for around three years. Study-wide results and limits: Some GvH clones were seen earlier in gut or blood, suggesting intestinal origin.

A remark on this clone: Its specificity is unknown.

TCRdb keeps only in-frame clones here, not all; method: immunoSEQ multiplex PCR. The sample has about 100,000 clones; roughly nine tenths are singletons. CDR3 length equals 18 residues. CDR1 SGHTA and CDR2 FQGNSA come from the germline V gene. V was pared by 1 base and J by 0 bases, with 11 bases of the junction left unmatched. This TCR was recovered from a human donor who was the organ donor for an intestinal transplant. This chain links TRBV7-2 with TRBJ2-7; 8 nucleotides line up with TRBD2. The specimen comprised unstimulated CD4+ T cells sorted from spleen or lymph node cells, sampled before transplant. CDR3 DNA: TGTGCCAGCAGCTTAGGTAGGGCGGGCGGGGGGTTCTCCTACGAGCAGTACTTC. It is translated as CASSLGRAGGGFSYEQYF.